One sample yielded the 29 T cell receptor beta chains listed below, sequenced in a study of T-cell memory formation after mild COVID-19. TCRdb analysed the 5' RACE reads with MiXCR anew, one entry per CDR3 protein. The table shows 550,000 to 700,000 distinct CDR3 sequences, with about 18% occurring only once. The source material was PBMCs or a T cell subset sorted from them (not recorded which). Receptors were obtained from an adult woman who had mild COVID-19 (a few samples of this study predate the infection). Cell type and time point are not known.

This clonotype has a handful of counts. The V and J genes are TRBV12-3 or TRBV12-4 and TRBJ1-4; D not resolved. V lost 1 base and J 7 bases, leaving 16 bases between the germline ends. The CDR3 is 16 amino acids. The DNA for the CDR3 is TGTGCCAGCAGTTTAGTGAGGGCGGGTTCGGGTGAAAAACTGTTTTTT. As protein: CASSLVRAGSGEKLFF.

The sample holds a few counts of this clonotype. The rearrangement joins TRBV18 to TRBJ2-5; D not resolved. The CDR3 consists of 14 residues. The germline gives CDR1 KGHSH, CDR2 LQKENI. V was pared by 0 bases and J by 7 bases, with 12 bases between. The chain's CDR3 is CASSPPSRVGTQYF. Written as DNA, the CDR3 is TGTGCCAGCTCACCACCGTCCCGGGTGGGGACCCAGTACTTC.

This clonotype was detected a few times. The chain uses TRBV3-1 and TRBJ1-5, with D maybe TRBD1 (6 bases). Germline V CDR1 and CDR2: LGHDT, YNNKEL (reference sequence). This CDR3 region has 15 residues. Trimming removed 8 bases at V and 3 bases at J, with 17 bases between. CDR3 in amino acids: CASPRPTGNNQPQHF. For the CDR3, the DNA is TGTGCCAGCCCGCGCCCTACAGGGAACAATCAGCCCCAGCATTTT.

Only one count was recorded for this clonotype. The chain recombines TRBV18 with TRBJ2-7; 10 positions match TRBD1. Germline-derived CDR1 and CDR2 are KGHSH and LQKENI. This CDR3 spans 17 amino acids. V trimming: 3 bases; J trimming: 9 bases; junction bases outside the gene matches: 17. CDR3: CASSPRSVRTGGEGQYF. As DNA, the CDR3 is TGTGCCAGCTCACCTAGGAGCGTAAGGACAGGGGGTGAAGGGCAGTACTTC.

V gene TRBV20-1 combines with J gene TRBJ1-2; 7 bases are shared with TRBD1. The V and J ends lost 4 bases and 2 bases, in that order; junction bases with no gene match: 7. The germline gives CDR1 DFQATT, CDR2 SNEGSKA (reference sequence). CDR3 length: 14 residues. This CDR3 is CSATPQGTNYGYTF. CDR3 bases: TGCAGTGCTACACCACAGGGGACCAACTATGGCTACACCTTC.

This clonotype was seen more than once but under ten times. This sequence joins TRBV12-3 or TRBV12-4 and TRBJ1-1; D is unresolved. The CDR3 loop spans 14 amino acids. The germline V and J ends were trimmed by 7 bases and 10 bases, with 22 bases remaining between them. For the CDR3, the DNA is TGTGCCAGCACCCTTGCCTCGGGAGCCGGCGTAGCTTTCTTT. Translating it yields CASTLASGAGVAFF.

The J gene is TRBJ2-7, the V gene TRBV30; 8 bases agree with TRBD1. Germline V gene data show CDR1 as GTSNPN and CDR2 as SVGIG (reference sequence). V was pared by 0 bases and J by 5 bases, with 6 bases of the junction left unmatched. CDR3 length: 14 amino acids. The CDR3 DNA is TGTGCCTGGAGTGTACCCGGACAGGGCGACGAGCAGTACTTC. This gives the protein CAWSVPGQGDEQYF.

The CDR3: CATSDLPAGEDSTHGDTQYF. CDR3 sequence (DNA): TGTGCCACCAGTGATTTACCAGCGGGAGAAGACTCCACACACGGAGATACGCAGTATTTT. V usage is TRBV24-1 and J usage is TRBJ2-3; the match to TRBD2 covers 8 bases. Trimming at V came to 1 base and at J to 5 bases, leaving 19 bases not matched to a gene. Germline values: CDR1 KGHDR, CDR2 SFDVKD. The CDR3 is made up of 20 amino acids.

This clonotype was observed a few times. The V gene is TRBV6-5, the J gene TRBJ2-2; D may match TRBD1 or TRBD2 (5 bases each). CDR1 is MNHEY and CDR2 is SVGAGI in the germline V gene. The CDR3 has 15 residues. With 7 bases removed from V and 1 base from J, the gap between germline ends came to 13 bases. In nucleotides, the CDR3 is TGTGCCAGCAACACCGGGACGGGGAACACCGGGGAGCTGTTTTTT. Translation: CASNTGTGNTGELFF.

V usage is TRBV6-2 or TRBV6-3 and J usage is TRBJ1-1; TRBD1 agrees at 7 bases. With V trimmed by 6 bases and J by 7 bases, 14 bases remained unmatched. CDR1 MNHEY and CDR2 SVGEGT come from the germline V gene. The CDR3 sequence is 15 residues long. This CDR3 is CASSRGQTGIGEAFF. DNA of the CDR3: TGTGCCAGCAGCCGCGGACAGACAGGGATCGGTGAAGCTTTCTTT.

There are a few counts of this clonotype. The V gene is TRBV12-3 or TRBV12-4, the J gene TRBJ2-2; TRBD2 matches 9 bases. This CDR3 is built from 17 residues. V lost 8 bases, J lost 3 bases, and 13 bases stayed unmatched. The CDR3 DNA reads as TGTGCCAGCTCCGATTATCTAGCGGGGACCGACACCGGGGAGCTGTTTTTT. This codes for CASSDYLAGTDTGELFF.

This clonotype was counted a few times. The chain employs TRBV6-5 and TRBJ2-3; D not certain. In germline, CDR1 is MNHEY, CDR2 SVGAGI. Trimming left V 6 bases short and J 0 bases short, with 13 bases between. The CDR3 covers 15 residues. The CDR3 here is CASRRSWISTDTQYF. CDR3 in DNA: TGTGCCAGCAGAAGATCGTGGATTAGCACAGATACGCAGTATTTT.

The V gene is TRBV6-5, the J gene TRBJ2-5; D gene ambiguous. V shed 0 bases and J shed 6 bases, with 17 bases lying between them. Per the germline V gene, CDR1 is MNHEY and CDR2 is SVGAGI. CDR3 size: 16 residues. Written as DNA, the CDR3 is TGTGCCAGCAGTTACTCCGGCAAAGGCCCTCCGAAGACCCAGTACTTC. This encodes CASSYSGKGPPKTQYF.

CDR3 nucleotide sequence: TGTGCCAGCAGTTTGACAGGTCCTGGCGCATATTTT. Residues: CASSLTGPGAYF. The chain employs TRBV12-3 or TRBV12-4 and TRBJ1-3, with D maybe TRBD1 (6 bases). The CDR3 spans 12 residues. Trimming pared 3 bases from V and 15 bases from J, leaving 15 bases between.

The chain recombines TRBV15 with TRBJ2-1, with D uncertain. Germline values: CDR1 LNHNV, CDR2 YYDKDF (reference sequence). The CDR3 has 13 residues. The V and J ends lost 4 bases and 4 bases respectively, with 8 bases between them. CDR3 sequence: CATSNEQYNEQFF. DNA for the CDR3: TGTGCCACCAGCAATGAACAGTACAATGAGCAGTTCTTC.

The chain carries TRBV11-2 and TRBJ2-3, with TRBD2 identical over 12 bases. V lost 5 bases to trimming and J lost 4 bases; unmatched junction nucleotides: 7. CDR3 length: 16 amino acids. In germline, CDR1 is SGHAT, CDR2 FQNNGV. Here the CDR3 reads CASSARLAGVSDTQYF. CDR3 DNA: TGTGCCAGCAGCGCTCGACTAGCGGGAGTTTCAGATACGCAGTATTTT.

The gene calls are TRBV12-3 or TRBV12-4 and TRBJ2-3; D might be TRBD1 or TRBD2, each matching 5 bases. There are 19 residues in the CDR3. V was cut by 1 base and J by 2 bases, with 22 bases left in between. As DNA, the CDR3 is TGTGCCAGCAGTTTAGAGGGACCCGAAGCCGGCAGTGACACAGATACGCAGTATTTT. Residues: CASSLEGPEAGSDTDTQYF.

The chain is built from TRBV29-1 and TRBJ2-3, with no clear D. The V end was cut by 3 bases, the J end by 6 bases, with 10 bases between. CDR1 SQVTM and CDR2 ANQGSEA come from the germline V gene. The CDR3 extends over 12 amino acids. CDR3 DNA sequence: TGCAGCGTTGAGGTTTCAGTGGATACGCAGTATTTT. Protein: CSVEVSVDTQYF.

This clonotype came up a few times. The chain has TRBV19 and TRBJ1-2, with 12 nucleotides matching TRBD1. The CDR3 length is 16 residues. J lost 1 base, V lost 7 bases, and 7 bases had no gene match. Germline V gives CDR1 LNHDA, CDR2 SQIVND (reference sequence). CDR3 sequence: CASKRGQGAYNYGYTF. The CDR3 DNA reads TGTGCCAGTAAAAGGGGACAGGGGGCGTATAACTATGGCTACACCTTC. Full variable domain (missing parts from reference TRBV19 and TRBJ1-2): DGGITQSPKYLFRKEGQNVTLSCEQNLNHDAMYWYRQDPGQGLRLIYYSQIVNDFQKGDIAEGYSVSREKKESFPLTVTSAQKNPTAFYLCASKRGQGAYNYGYTFGSGTRLTVV.

This clonotype has only a few counts. The chain links TRBV20-1 to TRBJ2-7; 9 nucleotides match TRBD2. V lost 7 bases, J lost 5 bases, and 6 bases stayed unmatched. The CDR3 has 12 amino acids. Germline CDR1 reads DFQATT; CDR2 reads SNEGSKA (reference sequence). DNA of the CDR3: TGCAGTGTCAGGGGACTAGCTGACGAGCAGTACTTC. Protein sequence: CSVRGLADEQYF.

This clonotype was detected a few times. This sequence joins TRBV5-4 and TRBJ2-3, with 10 bases aligning to TRBD1. Germline CDR1 SGHNT, CDR2 YYREEE (reference sequence). The CDR3 loop spans 14 amino acids. V lost 4 bases, J lost 4 bases, and 3 bases stayed unmatched. The CDR3 loop is CASSAGTGADTQYF. CDR3 sequence (DNA): TGTGCCAGCAGCGCCGGGACAGGGGCAGATACGCAGTATTTT.

This clonotype was seen a handful of times. V is TRBV5-1 and J is TRBJ1-6; weak D call: TRBD1 (6 bases). CDR3 length equals 14 residues. V lost 1 base, J lost 7 bases, and 9 bases lay in between. Germline assignment: CDR1 SGHRS and CDR2 YFSETQ. CDR3 coding DNA: TGCGCCAGCAGCTTGACAGGGCTCAATTCACCCCTCCACTTT. It translates to CASSLTGLNSPLHF.

The rearrangement links TRBV15 to TRBJ1-1, with D maybe TRBD1 (5 bases). The CDR3 length is 13 residues. Germline V gene data show CDR1 as LNHNV and CDR2 as YYDKDF (reference sequence). Trimming stripped 2 bases from V and 5 bases from J, with 9 bases between. The CDR3 region has the DNA TGTGCCACCAGCAGACGGGGGGGGACTGAAGCTTTCTTT. This codes for CATSRRGGTEAFF.

This clonotype was counted between two and nine times. This chain joins TRBV27 and TRBJ2-1; D may be TRBD1 (5 bases). The germline V gene has CDR1 MNHEY and CDR2 SMNVEV (reference sequence). This CDR3 spans 13 amino acids. Trimming pared 0 bases from V and 7 bases from J, leaving 7 bases between. The CDR3 bases are TGTGCCAGCAGTTTATCACAGGTTAATGAGCAGTTCTTC. Amino acids: CASSLSQVNEQFF.

CDR3 in DNA: TGTGCCAGCAGTGGTGCAGGGGAAGGCAATGAGCAGTTCTTC. Its protein product is CASSGAGEGNEQFF. The gene calls are TRBV25-1 and TRBJ2-1; TRBD1 is a possible D gene (6 bases). Germline V gene lookup returns CDR1 MGHDK and CDR2 SYGVNS. Trimming took off 4 bases at V and 6 bases at J, with 13 bases between the two ends. The CDR3 is made up of 14 amino acids.

This clonotype was seen at least ten times. The chain links TRBV29-1 to TRBJ1-1, with D possibly TRBD1 on 6 matching bases. Looked up from germline, CDR1 is SQVTM and CDR2 is ANQGSEA. The CDR3 has 13 amino acids. Trimming pared 4 bases from V and 4 bases from J, leaving 13 bases between. This chain's CDR3 is CSVVSQGGTEAFF. DNA for the CDR3: TGCAGCGTTGTCAGTCAAGGGGGCACTGAAGCTTTCTTT.

This clonotype has a handful of counts. The V and J genes are TRBV6-5 and TRBJ1-1; D not resolved. V gave up 7 bases and J gave up 0 bases, with 15 bases separating them. The germline V gene encodes CDR1 MNHEY and CDR2 SVGAGI. This CDR3 spans 15 amino acids. CDR3 loop: CASIPGMKLNTEAFF. The CDR3 region has the DNA TGTGCCAGCATCCCGGGGATGAAGCTGAACACTGAAGCTTTCTTT.

This clonotype appeared many times. The chain's CDR3 is CASSQDWGNTEAFF. CDR3 DNA sequence: TGTGCCAGCTCGCAAGACTGGGGGAACACTGAAGCTTTCTTT. The V gene is TRBV18, the J gene TRBJ1-1; D not certain. Per the germline V gene, CDR1 is KGHSH and CDR2 is LQKENI. Trimming pared 6 bases from V and 1 base from J, leaving 12 bases between. The CDR3 sequence is 14 residues long. Using reference TRBV18 and TRBJ1-1 for the parts outside the CDR3, the full variable domain is NAGVMQNPRHLVRRRGQEARLRCSPMKGHSHVYWYRQLPEEGLKFMVYLQKENIIDESGMPKERFSAEFPKEGPSILRIQQVVRGDSAAYFCASSQDWGNTEAFFGQGTRLTVV.

V is TRBV20-1 and J is TRBJ2-2, with TRBD2 identical over 8 bases. CDR1 DFQATT and CDR2 SNEGSKA come from the germline V gene (reference sequence). J gave up 7 bases and V 0 bases, and 13 bases lay outside the gene matches. This CDR3 contains 17 residues. For the CDR3, the DNA is TGCAGTGCTAGAGATAATCCAGCGGGGGCCCTGGTCGGGGAGCTGTTTTTT. Translation: CSARDNPAGALVGELFF.